This T cell receptor beta chain stems from a study of T cell changes during pregnancy in multiple sclerosis. Sequencing used immunoSEQ multiplex PCR; TCRdb keeps in-frame clones, though not all of them. Among tens of thousands of clones listed, roughly 92% were seen once. Germline V gene lookup returns CDR1 SGHAT and CDR2 FQNNGV. This CDR3 has 14 amino acids. Trimming shortened V by 3 bases and J by 5 bases, and 10 bases separated the two germline ends. This sample comprised CD8+ T cells from peripheral blood mononuclear cells, obtained in the second trimester of pregnancy. This sequence was found in a female donor with multiple sclerosis, enrolled in a pregnancy study. The chain employs TRBV11-2 and TRBJ2-2, with D possibly being TRBD2 (6 bases). This CDR3 is CASSFRGRTGELFF. The CDR3 coding sequence is TGTGCCAGCAGCTTCCGGGGGAGGACCGGGGAGCTGTTTTTT.